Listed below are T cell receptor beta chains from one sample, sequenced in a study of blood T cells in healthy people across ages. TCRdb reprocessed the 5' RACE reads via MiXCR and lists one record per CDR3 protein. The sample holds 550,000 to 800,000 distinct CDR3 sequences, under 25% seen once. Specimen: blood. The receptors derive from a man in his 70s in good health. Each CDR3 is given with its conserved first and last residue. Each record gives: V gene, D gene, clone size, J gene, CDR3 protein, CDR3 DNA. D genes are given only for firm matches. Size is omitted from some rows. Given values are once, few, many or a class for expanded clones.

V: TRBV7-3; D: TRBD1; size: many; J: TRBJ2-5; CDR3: CASSQGQSQETQYF; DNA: TGTGCCAGCAGCCAGGGACAGTCACAAGAGACCCAGTACTTC
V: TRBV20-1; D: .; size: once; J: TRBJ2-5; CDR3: CSARDAGGGLETQHF; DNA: TGCAGTGCTAGAGATGCAGGGGGAGGATTGGAGACCCAGCACTTC
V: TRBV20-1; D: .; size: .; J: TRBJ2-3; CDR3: CSASTETDTQYF; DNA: TGCAGTGCTAGCACGGAGACAGATACGCAGTATTTT
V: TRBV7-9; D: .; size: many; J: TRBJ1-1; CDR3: CASSHSDGLNTEAFF; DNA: TGTGCCAGCAGCCATAGCGATGGCCTTAACACTGAAGCTTTCTTT
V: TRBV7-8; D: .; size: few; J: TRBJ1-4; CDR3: CASSRGGAEKLFF; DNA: TGTGCCAGCAGCCGCGGGGGCGCGGAAAAACTGTTTTTT
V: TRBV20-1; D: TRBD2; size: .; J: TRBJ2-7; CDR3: CSASKSSGAYEQYF; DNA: TGCAGTGCTAGTAAGTCTAGCGGGGCCTACGAGCAGTACTTC
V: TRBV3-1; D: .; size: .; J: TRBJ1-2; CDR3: CASSQEATRGFRYTF; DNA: TGTGCCAGCAGCCAAGAAGCCACTAGGGGTTTTCGCTACACCTTC
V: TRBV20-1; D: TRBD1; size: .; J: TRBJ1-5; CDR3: CSASRGQGVQPQHF; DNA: TGCAGTGCTAGTAGGGGACAGGGGGTTCAGCCCCAGCATTTT
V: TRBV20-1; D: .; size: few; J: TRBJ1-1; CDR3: CSAQSAGSTEAFF; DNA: TGCAGTGCTCAATCAGCAGGGAGCACTGAAGCTTTCTTT
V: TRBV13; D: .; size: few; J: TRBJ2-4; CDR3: CASSLEPLGNIQYF; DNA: TGTGCCAGCAGCTTAGAGCCCCTAGGAAACATTCAGTACTTC
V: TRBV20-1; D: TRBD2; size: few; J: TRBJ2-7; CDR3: CSARDLRTSGPYEQYF; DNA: TGCAGTGCTAGAGATCTTCGGACTAGCGGACCGTACGAGCAGTACTTC
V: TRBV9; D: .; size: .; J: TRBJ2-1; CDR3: CASSVESPYNEQFF; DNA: TGTGCCAGCAGCGTAGAATCCCCTTACAATGAGCAGTTCTTC
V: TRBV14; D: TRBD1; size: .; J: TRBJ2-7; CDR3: CASSLRTGGWYEQYF; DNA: TGTGCCAGCAGCCTACGGACAGGGGGCTGGTACGAGCAGTACTTC
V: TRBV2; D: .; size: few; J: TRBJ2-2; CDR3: CASRADPSGELFF; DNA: TGTGCCAGCAGAGCGGACCCCTCGGGGGAGCTGTTTTTT
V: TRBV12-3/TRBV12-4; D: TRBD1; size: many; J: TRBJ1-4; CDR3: CASSPRQGGNEKLFF; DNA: TGTGCCAGCAGTCCACGACAGGGCGGTAATGAAAAACTGTTTTTT